Sequencing of this T cell receptor (beta chain) was carried out in a study of cytomegalovirus exposure and HLA in healthy donors (dated by TCRdb to about 2017). Context from the whole study: According to an earlier analysis of 550 to 700 of the donors, about 179 million T cells yielded roughly 100 million unique TCR beta sequences and 276 Gb of sequence data. Around 320 gigabases of sequencing data and approximately 80 million unique TCR sequences were included in an early release covering over 600 HLA-typed donors. Among the roughly 380 genotyped donors, around 81% belonged to the genetic ancestry cluster associated with self-reported Caucasian donors. The study aimed to test whether signatures of past pathogen exposure could be identified by cataloging public T cell receptors. The study used immunosequencing to profile the T cell repertoires of several hundred subjects and linked those repertoires to cytomegalovirus serostatus. Along with the approximately 700-subject first cohort, a separate validation cohort of 120 different subjects was used. High-throughput TCR immunosequencing, statistical association of individual TCRs with disease status, and machine learning were combined to predict cytomegalovirus infection status. A later analysis re-analyzed previously published TCR beta repertoires from roughly 630 donors and added high-resolution HLA genotyping to study TCR occurrence patterns. In the later analysis, no new phenotypic data were used to find candidate immune exposures; instead, reliance was placed on TCR beta sequences and their occurrence across donors. An earlier analysis of approximately 580 of the donors used high-throughput TCR beta sequencing to judge whether each TCR beta V gene segment behaved as functional or pseudogenic. Donor age, sex, ethnicity and CMV serostatus were compiled together with the repertoire data. Genome-wide SNP genotypes for about 55% of the roughly 670 donors were used in a later genetic analysis, which treated that subset as a discovery cohort. All discovery cohort repertoires had been generated using a single sequencing platform. Class I and class II HLA loci were covered by the typing at four-digit resolution. The number of typed donors differed by locus: about 620-640 for A, B, C, DRB1 and DQB1; some 500 for DQA1; 606 for DPA1; and some 450 for DPB1. Four to six DR-DQ haplotypes were handled as single units for association and clustering, since linkage in the cohort was strong. Among 300 to 500 genotyped donors of the cohort, an average of approximately 200,000 unique TCR beta nucleotide sequences was sequenced per donor, of which about 19% were non-productive.

From cysteine to phenylalanine, the CDR3 is 15 amino acids long. CDR3 DNA only is kept here, 45 bases in frame from base 1. In the germline V gene (reference sequence), CDR1 corresponds to LNHDA and CDR2 to SQIVND. V loses 0 bases, J loses 5 bases, and the germline ends lie 11 bases apart. What the study reported, not specific to this receptor: Correlated functional status among segregating V segments might be attributable to linkage disequilibrium, but an unknown experimental factor could not be ruled out. The authors suggested that the approach could potentially be extended to other disease states and immunological phenotypes. A further reported finding was that TCR beta sequences accurately predicted the HLA-A and HLA-B alleles for most subjects in the first cohort. This cohort had only TCR beta chains sequenced, and the lack of alpha or paired-chain data limited which features could be detected. A later analysis found that TCR association rates varied across HLA loci, with DRB1 alleles showing the most associated TCRs and HLA-C alleles the fewest. In an earlier analysis of approximately 590 of the donors, most TCR beta V segments were observed in productive rearrangements about 87% or about 30% of the time, broadly matching IMGT annotations. Because counts were too low, roughly 16 rarely observed V segments, including chromosome 9 orphons, were excluded from the earlier analysis of 587 of the donors. A cluster of highly shared sequence variants was judged likely to represent a technical artifact of the sequencing pipeline. Presence/absence analyses assumed roughly uniform sequencing depth across donors, an assumption that may not hold. Several of the top co-occurrence clusters appeared to be linked to parvovirus B19, influenza, CMV and Epstein-Barr virus, according to a later analysis. V-gene and J-gene trimming of TCR beta chains was associated with a missense DCLRE1C variant in a later genetic analysis, and the association was replicated in an independent cohort. A later genetic analysis reported fewer N-insertions in productive TCRs among donors in an Asian-associated ancestry cluster than the approximately 700-donor mean. Because the 87-base-pair reads could not distinguish some IMGT-functional V segments, including TRBV6-2 and TRBV6-3, those segments were excluded. Immune exposure information for the cohort was limited to CMV serostatus. Most TCR sequences were observed very rarely across donors, whereas some public TCRs were present in many individuals. Because some donors lacked HLA typing at each locus, the association tests relied only on the typed subset. A later analysis found that most CMV-associated TCR beta chains appeared HLA-restricted, with HLA associations seemingly driven largely by CMV exposure. Compared with equally common non-associated chains, HLA-associated TCR beta chains in a later analysis were more clonally expanded and had lower generation probabilities. In both the original and validation cohorts, the classifier was reported to diagnose cytomegalovirus status with high specificity and sensitivity. A later analysis associated about 17,000 TCR beta sequences with specific HLA alleles at a false discovery rate of 0.05. In vitro tests confirmed that a few of the cytomegalovirus-associated TCR beta chains recognize cytomegalovirus antigens. Strong co-occurrence of HLA alleles, especially DR and DQ, made assigning TCR associations to individual alleles difficult. A total of 150 to 200 TCR beta chains were listed by the study as associated with cytomegalovirus.

The cohort was made up of several hundred healthy bone marrow donors. At the time of sampling, all cohort members were nominally healthy, though unrecorded immune exposures were likely present. The donor was CMV seropositive and was included in the group of 300 or so seropositive cohort members. A peripheral blood sample was collected from each donor, and TCR beta sequencing was performed on peripheral blood mononuclear cells. Genomic DNA was extracted from the blood cell samples with the Qiagen DNeasy Blood Extraction Kit. This clone was detected only a few times. Its target antigen remains unknown. Per-nucleotide qualities are absent, and no much larger clonotype sits a single base away. Library prep was done by the immunoSEQ multiplex PCR assay. For the multiplex PCR, a mixture combining 60 forward primers for TCR Vbeta segments and 13 reverse primers for TCR Jbeta segments was used. The CDR3 region of rearranged TCR beta genes was amplified from genomic DNA with a multiplex PCR assay. The amplified TCR beta libraries were sequenced on the Illumina HiSeq System as 87-base-pair reads. Concerning the study's data processing: Across the roughly 600 repertoires, a later analysis counted 80 million or so unique TCR beta chains, approximately 12 million of which were shared by at least two donors. A nearest-neighbor algorithm error-corrected the raw reads and collapsed the reads into unique sequences, merging closely related sequences to remove PCR and sequencing errors. To assign V, D and J gene segments, CDR3 sequences were aligned to IMGT reference sequences. For a sequence to be retained, a match of at least six nucleotides to both a V gene segment and a J gene segment was required. Rearrangements were classified as productive when the CDR3 lacked stop codons and remained in frame with V and J, and all other rearrangements were classified as non-productive. Following IMGT convention, CDR3 was defined as the stretch from the second conserved V-encoded cysteine to the conserved J-encoded phenylalanine. Sequences without an unambiguous match to a single V gene segment were excluded from the earlier analysis of a few hundred of the donors. An earlier analysis of several hundred of the donors called V segments functional above 56.7% productive rearrangements and segregating when the between-donor standard deviation exceeded 5%. A statistical classification framework was built to diagnose cytomegalovirus status from the catalog of TCR beta chain sequences. In a later analysis, TCR nucleotide sequences were compared against IMGT/GENE-DB human TR gene sequences so that V and J genes could be assigned. Using the TCRdist pipeline, a later analysis assigned CDR3 sequences along with most-parsimonious VDJ recombination scenarios. A later analysis defined each TCR beta chain by its CDR3 amino acid sequence plus V-gene family, and excluded reads lacking a unique V-gene family. A later analysis removed several hundred highly shared, low-generation-probability nucleotide sequences to deal with suspected cross-contamination and a sequencing artifact. In a later analysis, a clonal expansion index was calculated for each public chain from normalized within-repertoire ranks of inferred template counts. A later analysis computed generation probabilities with a VDJ recombination model fitted to out-of-frame rearrangements, and checked the results against IGoR. A later analysis scored TCR-TCR, TCR-HLA and TCR-CMV co-occurrence with hypergeometric tests, applying a repertoire-size bias correction to TCR pairs. In a later analysis, false discovery rates were estimated by permuting HLA or CMV assignments 20 times. In a later analysis, co-occurring TCRs were grouped using DBSCAN, with TCRdist sequence similarity added in when clustering inside HLA-allele-positive subsets. For co-occurrence clustering, repertoires with fewer than 30,000 or more than 120,000 public chains were excluded, along with about five repertoires with anomalous nucleotide sharing. The table was pulled from immuneACCESS by TCRdb, which kept in-frame rearrangements only. Such tables lose some clones; where checked, under half of the loss comes from unresolved V genes, and the rest has no known cause. The V and J calls and the clone size are those of that table, but D and trimming were determined from the DNA. A total of some 100,000 clones appear in this sample, around three quarters of them only once. The top ten clonotypes cover less than 3.5% of the sample.

The sequence is built from TRBV19 and TRBJ1-5; matching of 5 bases hints at TRBD1 as the D gene. The sequence came from a male donor in good health and CMV-seropositive. Material for sequencing was PBMCs. Read as DNA, the sequence is TGTGCCAGTAGTATAGATGGGGCGCGGTATCAGCCCCAGCATTTT. Translated, this is CASSIDGARYQPQHF.